Below are 14 T cell receptor beta chains sequenced from a single sample in a study of OX40 agonist ivuxolimab in advanced cancers. The protocol was immunoSEQ multiplex PCR, while the TCRdb copy is restricted to in-frame clones and leaves out a portion. The table includes more than 45,000 clones, 80% to 90% detected once. Sequencing was performed on CD4+ or CD8+ T cells sorted from blood, taken in a trial of the OX40 agonist ivuxolimab. Receptor source: an adult with an advanced solid tumor such as melanoma, head and neck, liver or kidney cancer.

This chain connects TRBV29-1 to TRBJ1-1; D not certain. V lost 4 bases and J 3 bases, leaving 6 bases between the germline ends. CDR3 length: 11 amino acids. Germline-derived CDR1 and CDR2 are SQVTM and ANQGSEA. The CDR3 bases are TGCAGCGTTGGGGAGTACACTGAAGCTTTCTTT. Amino acids: CSVGEYTEAFF.

V and J are TRBV4-1 and TRBJ2-2, with a possible D match to TRBD2 (6 bases). The CDR3 runs 19 residues. Germline V gene sequence: CDR1 MGHRA, CDR2 YSYEKL. V lost 0 bases to trimming and J lost 1 base, with 18 bases between them. The CDR3 coding sequence is TGCGCCAGCAGCCAAGATTCGATTGGGCTAGCGTGGAACACCGGGGAGCTGTTTTTT. Translated: CASSQDSIGLAWNTGELFF.

This chain uses TRBV5-4 with TRBJ2-1, with TRBD2 identical over 7 bases. The trim removed 3 bases at V and 10 bases at J, leaving 13 bases unmatched. CDR1 is SGHNT and CDR2 is YYREEE in the germline V gene (reference sequence). The CDR3 is 15 amino acids. CDR3 loop: CASSWVTSAGGEQFF. The CDR3 DNA is TGTGCCAGCAGCTGGGTAACTAGCGCCGGCGGAGAGCAGTTCTTC. The full variable domain, its missing parts supplied by reference TRBV5-4 and TRBJ2-1, is ETGVTQSPTHLIKTRGQQVTLRCSSQSGHNTVSWYQQALGQGPQFIFQYYREEENGRGNFPPRFSGLQFPNYSSELNVNALELDDSALYLCASSWVTSAGGEQFFGPGTRLTVL.

The chain uses TRBV6-1 and TRBJ2-4; TRBD2 is a possible D gene (6 bases). V was trimmed by 7 bases and J by 0 bases, leaving 10 bases between them. The germline CDR1 and CDR2 sequences are MNHNS and SASEGT. The CDR3 extends over 14 amino acids. CDR3 protein: CASTTGVAKNIQYF. As DNA, the CDR3 is TGTGCCAGCACTACGGGAGTAGCCAAAAACATTCAGTACTTC.

There are a few counts of this clone. The chain employs TRBV5-1 and TRBJ2-3, with TRBD2 matching 9 bases. The CDR3 is 16 residues long. Trimming took 1 base from V and 6 from J; bases not matched to a gene: 9. Germline CDR1 and CDR2: SGHRS and YFSETQ. The CDR3: CASSLSGGGVRDTQYF. The DNA for the CDR3 is TGCGCCAGCAGCTTGTCTGGCGGGGGGGTAAGGGATACGCAGTATTTT.

The rearrangement uses TRBV7-2 and TRBJ2-5; D is unresolved. This CDR3 has 15 amino acids. CDR1 and CDR2 (germline): SGHTA, FQGNSA. Deletions cut 4 bases from V and 5 bases from J, with 17 bases between. The CDR3 DNA reads TGTGCCAGCAGCTCCCGTAGGGCATACGGGGAGACCCAGTACTTC. Its protein product is CASSSRRAYGETQYF.

The gene calls are TRBV5-4 and TRBJ2-2; 7 positions agree with TRBD2. This CDR3 has 15 residues. Germline loops: CDR1 SGHNT, CDR2 YYREEE (reference sequence). J was trimmed by 7 bases and V by 0 bases; bases with no gene match: 6. The chain's CDR3 is CASSLGRGVSGELFF. For the CDR3, the DNA is TGTGCCAGCAGCTTGGGACGGGGGGTTAGCGGGGAGCTGTTTTTT.

The chain couples TRBV29-1 to TRBJ2-1; D not resolved. The ends were cut back, 7 bases at V and 0 bases at J, with 10 bases in the middle. In germline, CDR1 is SQVTM, CDR2 ANQGSEA. The CDR3 has 13 amino acids. The CDR3 reads CSEQTSSYNEQFF. The CDR3 region has the DNA TGCAGCGAACAGACGAGCTCCTACAATGAGCAGTTCTTC.

This clone has more than one count but fewer than ten. The chain recombines TRBV5-1 with TRBJ1-2; D remains unclear. The V gene's germline CDR1 is SGHRS and CDR2 YFSETQ. This CDR3 comprises 14 residues. V was pared by 0 bases and J by 7 bases, with 13 bases between. Here the CDR3 DNA reads TGCGCCAGCAGCTTGGGTCCTGGCGGCACTGGCTACACCTTC. Translating gives CASSLGPGGTGYTF.

The rearrangement uses TRBV6-6 and TRBJ1-3; D may be TRBD1 (5 bases). Trimming cost V 3 bases and J 8 bases, with 17 bases left between them. This CDR3 contains 15 residues. Germline CDR1 is MNHNY and CDR2 is SVGAGI (reference sequence). CDR3 region: CASSYGSAGVDTIYF. Here the CDR3 DNA reads TGTGCCAGCAGTTATGGATCTGCGGGGGTGGACACCATATATTTT.

The sample holds a few counts of this clone. The rearrangement links TRBV7-9 to TRBJ2-7; D may match TRBD1 or TRBD2 (5 bases each). From germline, CDR1 is SEHNR and CDR2 FQNEAQ (reference sequence). V lost 8 bases to trimming and J lost 2 bases, with 13 bases between them. This CDR3 is 13 amino acids long. The CDR3 DNA sequence: TGTGCCAGCGGAGAGGGGATCCCCTACGAGCAGTACTTC. Residues: CASGEGIPYEQYF.

The chain combines TRBV18 with TRBJ1-2, with D tentatively TRBD1 (6 bases). Germline lookup yields CDR1 KGHSH and CDR2 LQKENI. Trimming removed 6 bases from V and 8 bases from J, with 16 bases in between. This CDR3 contains 13 residues. The CDR3 protein is CASSLRQAVGYTF. The CDR3 DNA reads as TGTGCCAGCTCCCTCCGACAGGCAGTAGGCTACACCTTC.

This chain connects TRBV14 to TRBJ1-1; 12 bases line up with TRBD1. The CDR3 runs 17 residues. The V gene's germline CDR1 is SGHDN and CDR2 FVKESK. After removal of 8 bases from V and 1 base from J, the junction contained 11 bases not matched to a gene. This CDR3 is CASRWDRGRRRNTEAFF. The CDR3 DNA reads TGTGCCAGCCGTTGGGACAGGGGGCGACGTAGGAACACTGAAGCTTTCTTT. The variable domain in full, completed from reference TRBV14 and TRBJ1-1, reads EAGVTQFPSHSVIEKGQTVTLRCDPISGHDNLYWYRRVMGKEIKFLLHFVKESKQDESGMPNNRFLAERTGGTYSTLKVQPAELEDSGVYFCASRWDRGRRRNTEAFFGQGTRLTVV.

This clone was counted a few times. Distinct nucleotide sequences in the sample also encode this CDR3. J is TRBJ1-2 and V is TRBV9; D not certain. V was shortened by 4 bases and J by 12 bases, with 19 bases between the two germline ends. This CDR3 has 13 residues. Looked up from germline, CDR1 is SGDLS and CDR2 is YYNGEE. As DNA, the CDR3 is TGTGCCAGCAGCCCGGACCTCGGGTCAGGTCACACCTTC. It is translated as CASSPDLGSGHTF.